This T cell receptor beta chain appears in the sequencing data of a study of T cells in Graves' hyperthyroidism and ophthalmopathy. CDR3 length: 13 residues. Trimming cost V 7 bases and J 4 bases, with 14 bases left between them. The V gene's germline CDR1 is SQVTM and CDR2 ANQGSEA. This clonotype was detected ten times or more. Investigators excluded patients with uncontrolled infection, other autoimmune disease, pregnancy or lactation. RNA transcripts gave rise to amplified TCR beta CDR3 regions. When the TCR CDR3 underwent first-round RT-PCR, the HTBI primer set was used. TCRdb reanalysed the multiplex PCR reads using MiXCR and keeps one entry per CDR3 protein. The sample holds approximately 520,000 distinct CDR3 sequences, around 21% seen once.

The material sequenced was blood. The sequence derives from a man aged 18-30 years with Graves' hyperthyroidism. J is TRBJ1-5 and V is TRBV29-1; D perhaps matches TRBD1 (6 bases). The CDR3 here is CSATTGPNQPQHF. In nucleotides, the CDR3 is TGCAGCGCCACGACAGGCCCAAATCAGCCCCAGCATTTT. Combining the CDR3 with reference TRBV29-1 and TRBJ1-5 gives the whole variable domain SAVISQKPSRDICQRGTSLTIQCQVDSQVTMMFWYRQQPGQSLTLIATANQGSEATYESGFVIDKFPISRPNLTFSTLTVSNMSPEDSSIYLCSATTGPNQPQHFGDGTRLSIL.